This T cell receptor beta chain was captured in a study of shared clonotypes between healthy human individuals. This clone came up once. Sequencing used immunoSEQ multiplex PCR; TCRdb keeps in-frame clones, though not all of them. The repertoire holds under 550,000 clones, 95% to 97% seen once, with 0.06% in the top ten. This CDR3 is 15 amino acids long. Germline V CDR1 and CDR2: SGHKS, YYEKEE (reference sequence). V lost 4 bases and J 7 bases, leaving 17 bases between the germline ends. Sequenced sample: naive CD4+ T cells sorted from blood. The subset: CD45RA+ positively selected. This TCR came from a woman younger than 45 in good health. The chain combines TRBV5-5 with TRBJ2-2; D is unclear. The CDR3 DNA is TGTGCCAGCAGCCTCATCCTGCCTCTGAGCGGGGAGCTGTTTTTT. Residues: CASSLILPLSGELFF. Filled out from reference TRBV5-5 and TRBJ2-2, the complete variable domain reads DAGVTQSPTHLIKTRGQQVTLRCSPISGHKSVSWYQQVLGQGPQFIFQYYEKEERGRGNFPDRFSARQFPNYSSELNVNALLLGDSALYLCASSLILPLSGELFFGEGSRLTVL.